These 27 T cell receptor beta chains were all obtained from the same sample, sequenced in a study of molecular identifiers for immune sequencing clone quantification. TCRdb independently ran MiXCR on the PCR reads; one entry per CDR3 protein. The sample has under 650,000 distinct CDR3 sequences; less than 20% are singletons. Sample: naive CD8+ T cells from blood, with Jurkat cell RNA spiked in. Subset meaning: FACS-sorted CD8+CD4-CCR7+CD45RA+ naive T cells. All receptors come from a human donor in good health. Some libraries in this study had Jurkat cell RNA spiked in.

This clonotype was observed a few times. The CDR3 sequence: CASSPSNSYEQYF. CDR3 nucleotide sequence: TGTGCCAGCTCACCCAGTAACTCCTACGAGCAGTACTTC. The chain carries TRBV18 and TRBJ2-7; D gene uncertain. The length of the CDR3 is 13 residues. CDR1 is KGHSH and CDR2 is LQKENI in the germline V gene. The V gene lost 3 bases and the J gene lost 0 bases, with 6 bases spanning the gap.

In its sample, this clonotype was seen once. The junction departs from germline at one end; a sequencing error may be responsible. V usage is TRBV5-3 and J usage is TRBJ2-3, with D tentatively TRBD2 (5 bases). TRBV5-3 is classed as an ORF, of uncertain function. The CDR3 is 15 amino acids. DNA of the CDR3: TGTGCCAGCAGCTTGGCACTAGTGGGCTGGGATACGCAGTGTTTT. Its translation is CASSLALVGWDTQCF.

On this clonotype: This sequence may be a read error, since a much larger clone differs from it by one base. For the CDR3, the DNA is TGCAGTGCTAGAGAACAGGGGGCCCCATTCTACGGGCAGTACTTC. It codes for CSAREQGAPFYGQYF. The chain recombines TRBV20-1 with TRBJ2-7; 9 bases map to TRBD1. This CDR3 region has 15 residues. Germline CDR1 reads DFQATT; CDR2 reads SNEGSKA (reference sequence).

This clonotype was seen repeatedly, ten times or more. In nucleotides, the CDR3 is TGCGCCAGCAGCCAAGACGGGGTTCGCAATCAGCCCCAGCATTTT. This encodes CASSQDGVRNQPQHF. This chain links TRBV4-3 with TRBJ1-5; D not resolved. Per the germline V gene, CDR1 is LGHNA and CDR2 is YSLEER. CDR3 length equals 15 residues. Trimming left V 0 bases short and J 2 bases short, with 8 bases between.

At least ten counts were recorded for this clonotype. This chain connects TRBV19 to TRBJ2-7, with TRBD1 identical over 10 bases. Trimming at V came to 8 bases and at J to 5 bases, leaving 6 bases not matched to a gene. Per germline, CDR1 LNHDA and CDR2 SQIVND (reference sequence). The CDR3 sequence is 13 residues long. The CDR3 region has the DNA TGTGCCAGTGGGACAGGGGTCGTCGACGAGCAGTACTTC. It codes for CASGTGVVDEQYF.

This clonotype was detected many times. The chain employs TRBV4-3 and TRBJ2-3, with unresolved D. Germline assignment: CDR1 LGHNA and CDR2 YSLEER. V shed 1 base and J shed 3 bases, with 11 bases lying between them. The CDR3 totals 15 residues. CDR3 DNA sequence: TGCGCCAGCAGCCAAGCGCGCGCACCTACAGATACGCAGTATTTT. It codes for CASSQARAPTDTQYF.

In its sample, this clonotype was seen a few times. The gene calls are TRBV4-3 and TRBJ2-3; 9 positions agree with TRBD2. The CDR3 length is 17 residues. Germline CDR1 reads LGHNA; CDR2 reads YSLEER. Trimming removed 0 bases from V and 2 bases from J; junction bases left unmatched: 6. The CDR3 protein is CASSQDLLAGITDTQYF. The CDR3 nucleotides read TGCGCCAGCAGCCAAGATCTCCTAGCGGGAATCACAGATACGCAGTATTTT.

This clonotype has ten or more counts. This chain links TRBV30 with TRBJ1-5, with 9 bases fitting TRBD1. The CDR3 covers 14 residues. Losses at the gene ends were 5 bases for V and 4 bases for J; bases not matched to a gene: 6. CDR1 is GTSNPN, CDR2 SVGIG, per germline (reference sequence). CDR3 nucleotide sequence: TGTGCCTGGGGTCCCGGGACAGGGAATCAGCCCCAGCATTTT. Translated, it gives CAWGPGTGNQPQHF.

Comments on this clonotype: The conserved closing phenylalanine or tryptophan is absent in this CDR3, likely reflecting a read error. In nucleotides, the CDR3 is TGTGCCAGCAGTTACCAAGGACAGGAATACTATGGCTACACCTCC. This codes for CASSYQGQEYYGYTS. V is TRBV6-6 and J is TRBJ1-2, with TRBD1 matching 7 bases. Trimming cost V 2 bases and J 3 bases; bases outside gene matches: 6. The CDR3 is 15 residues long. Per germline, CDR1 MNHNY and CDR2 SVGAGI (reference sequence).

To note about this clonotype: Given a much more abundant clone one base away, this may be a read error. The rearrangement joins TRBV7-9 to TRBJ2-7, with D hard to call. The CDR3 has 15 residues. Germline-derived CDR1 and CDR2 are SEHNR and FQNEAQ (reference sequence). Between the trimmed V and J ends, which lost 3 bases and 5 bases, there was a span of 17 bases. The CDR3 DNA is TGTGCCAGCAGCTTCCTTAGTTCAGGATTTGACGAGCAGTACTTC. It specifies CASSFLSSGFDEQYF.

For this clonotype: A junction end diverges from the germline sequence, so it may reflect a read error. V usage is TRBV7-9 and J usage is TRBJ2-2, with D perhaps matching TRBD2 (5 bases). The germline V gene has CDR1 SEHNR and CDR2 FQNEAQ (reference sequence). The CDR3 extends over 11 amino acids. The CDR3 region has the DNA TGTACCAGCAAAGGTTCCGGGGAGCTGGTTTTT. Protein: CTSKGSGELVF.

At least ten counts were recorded for this clonotype. The chain uses TRBV4-3 and TRBJ2-3; TRBD2 agrees at 7 bases. CDR1 is LGHNA and CDR2 is YSLEER in the germline V gene. The V gene end was trimmed by 4 bases and the J gene end by 4 bases; junction bases not matched to a gene: 8. The CDR3 length is 15 residues. CDR3 amino acids: CASSPGTMSSDTQYF. In DNA, the CDR3 is TGCGCCAGCAGCCCTGGGACTATGTCTTCAGATACGCAGTATTTT.

Many counts were recorded for this clonotype. The chain has TRBV7-9 and TRBJ2-3, with D tentatively TRBD1 (5 bases). Per germline, CDR1 SEHNR and CDR2 FQNEAQ (reference sequence). V gave up 3 bases and J gave up 7 bases, with 11 bases separating them. The CDR3 totals 13 residues. The CDR3 loop is CASSFQGAHTQYF. The CDR3 region has the DNA TGTGCCAGCAGCTTCCAGGGTGCGCATACGCAGTATTTT.

The chain couples TRBV4-3 to TRBJ2-2; D may match TRBD1 or TRBD2 (5 bases each). Germline lookup yields CDR1 LGHNA and CDR2 YSLEER. V dropped 0 bases and J dropped 0 bases, with 11 bases sitting between them. The CDR3 is 17 residues long. The DNA of the CDR3 is TGCGCCAGCAGCCAAGATTACGAGGGGACGAACACCGGGGAGCTGTTTTTT. Translated, it gives CASSQDYEGTNTGELFF.

Worth noting for this clonotype: This may be a read error, as it is one base from a much larger clone. The CDR3 carries no conserved terminal phenylalanine or tryptophan, so it likely arises from a read error. CDR3 sequence: CASSPNSGVLLTQYL. CDR3 DNA: TGTGCCAGCAGCCCTAATAGCGGGGTGTTGTTAACGCAGTATCTT. This sequence joins TRBV7-9 and TRBJ2-3; 8 bases agree with TRBD2. The CDR3 length is 15 residues. V trimming: 5 bases; J trimming: 9 bases; junction bases outside the gene matches: 13. Germline CDR1 SEHNR, CDR2 FQNEAQ (reference sequence).

A single count supports this clonotype. The chain recombines TRBV2 with TRBJ2-7; TRBD2 matches 11 bases. CDR1 is SNHLY and CDR2 is FYNNEI in the germline V gene. The CDR3 spans 14 residues. With 3 bases clipped from V and 5 bases from J, the junction kept 3 bases outside the gene matches. The CDR3 reads CASSDTSGGHEQYF. The CDR3 DNA reads as TGTGCCAGCAGTGATACTAGCGGGGGCCACGAGCAGTACTTC.

This clonotype came up many times. The chain combines TRBV6-2 or TRBV6-3 with TRBJ1-1, with D unclear. Trimming removed 6 bases from V and 3 bases from J, with 5 bases in between. The CDR3 consists of 11 residues. Germline V CDR1 and CDR2: MNHEY, SVGEGT. The CDR3 spells CASSQYTEAFF. The CDR3, as DNA: TGTGCCAGCAGCCAATACACTGAAGCTTTCTTT.

This clonotype was observed at least ten times. J is TRBJ1-5 and V is TRBV19; D gene uncertain. The CDR3 is 15 amino acids. Trimming took off 5 bases at V and 7 bases at J, with 18 bases between the two ends. Germline V gene sequence: CDR1 LNHDA, CDR2 SQIVND (reference sequence). As DNA, the CDR3 is TGTGCCAGTAGTTTTTGGGAGGAGGGAGGCCAGCCCCAGCATTTT. Amino acids: CASSFWEEGGQPQHF. The full variable domain, with the rest looked up from reference TRBV19 and TRBJ1-5, is DGGITQSPKYLFRKEGQNVTLSCEQNLNHDAMYWYRQDPGQGLRLIYYSQIVNDFQKGDIAEGYSVSREKKESFPLTVTSAQKNPTAFYLCASSFWEEGGQPQHFGDGTRLSIL.

The chain has TRBV27 and TRBJ2-2; D unresolved. This CDR3 contains 12 residues. V lost 6 bases, J lost 7 bases, and 9 bases lay in between. The germline CDR1 and CDR2 sequences are MNHEY and SMNVEV (reference sequence). This CDR3 reads CASRQRSGELFF. CDR3 DNA sequence: TGTGCCAGCAGGCAAAGAAGCGGGGAGCTGTTTTTT.

This clonotype was counted between two and nine times. The CDR3 spells CASSPRTIWTGANTGELFF. CDR3 sequence (DNA): TGTGCCAGCAGTCCCCGGACAATTTGGACCGGCGCGAACACCGGGGAGCTGTTTTTT. The V and J genes are TRBV5-5 and TRBJ2-2, with D perhaps TRBD1 (5 bases). Trimming took 5 bases from V and 0 from J, leaving 23 bases between them. The CDR3 has 19 amino acids. In germline, CDR1 is SGHKS, CDR2 YYEKEE (reference sequence).

This rearrangement joins TRBV13 to TRBJ2-3; TRBD2 agrees at 9 bases. Germline V lookup: CDR1 PRHDT, CDR2 FYEKMQ (reference sequence). The V gene end was trimmed by 3 bases and the J gene end by 4 bases; junction bases not matched to a gene: 11. The CDR3 contains 17 residues. The CDR3 DNA reads as TGTGCCAGCAGCTTTGGGGCCAGACTAGCGGAGTCAGATACGCAGTATTTT. It encodes CASSFGARLAESDTQYF.

This chain's CDR3 is CASSFQELAGYTF. DNA for the CDR3: TGTGCCAGCAGTTTTCAGGAGTTGGCTGGCTACACCTTC. The chain carries TRBV28 and TRBJ1-2; D not resolved. V gave up 3 bases and J gave up 7 bases, with 12 bases separating them. Germline lookup yields CDR1 MDHEN and CDR2 SYDVKM. CDR3 length: 13 residues.

Of note for this clonotype: Sequence at one end of the junction differs from germline and may be a read error. V gene TRBV9 combines with J gene TRBJ2-7, with 9 bases identical to TRBD1. Germline CDR1 SGDLS, CDR2 YYNGEE. The CDR3 loop spans 15 amino acids. The CDR3 loop is CASSPHRDRAYEQHF. The CDR3 bases are TGTGCCAGCAGCCCCCATAGGGACAGGGCCTACGAGCAGCACTTC.

With regard to this clonotype: Given a much more abundant clone one base away, this may be a read error. J is TRBJ2-7 and V is TRBV13; D not resolved. V shed 4 bases and J shed 2 bases, with 12 bases lying between them. Germline V gene data show CDR1 as PRHDT and CDR2 as FYEKMQ (reference sequence). CDR3 length: 14 residues. As DNA, the CDR3 is TGTGCCAGCAGCTCAGGTAGCCATACCTACGAGCAGTACTTC. This codes for CASSSGSHTYEQYF. The full variable domain, completed using reference TRBV13 and TRBJ2-7, is AAGVIQSPRHLIKEKRETATLKCYPIPRHDTVYWYQQGPGQDPQFLISFYEKMQSDKGSIPDRFSAQQFSDYHSELNMSSLELGDSALYFCASSSGSHTYEQYFGPGTRLTVT.

The gene calls are TRBV12-3 or TRBV12-4 and TRBJ1-6; 7 bases map to TRBD1. The V and J ends lost 5 bases and 6 bases, in that order; junction bases with no gene match: 10. CDR3 length: 16 amino acids. CDR3 bases: TGTGCCAGCAGTGACACACCGGGACAGCTTAATTCACCCCTCCACTTT. It translates to CASSDTPGQLNSPLHF.

In the case of this clonotype: A much larger clone is a single base away; this may be a read error. The chain has TRBV7-9 and TRBJ1-1; no definite D call. The CDR3 covers 14 residues. Germline V gene data show CDR1 as SEHNR and CDR2 as FQNEAQ (reference sequence). CDR3 in DNA: TGTGCCGGCAGCTTAATCGGCGGATACACTGAAGCTTTCTTT. It translates to CAGSLIGGYTEAFF. Full variable domain (outside the CDR3, taken from reference TRBV7-9 and TRBJ1-1): DTGVSQNPRHKITKRGQNVTFRCDPISEHNRLYWYRQTLGQGPEFLTYFQNEAQLEKSRLLSDRFSAERPKGSFSTLEIQRTEQGDSAMYLCAGSLIGGYTEAFFGQGTRLTVV.

The chain links TRBV7-6 to TRBJ2-7, with D perhaps TRBD2 (7 bases). The CDR3 covers 15 residues. The germline CDR1 and CDR2 sequences are SGHVS and FNYEAQ. Trimming stripped 3 bases from V and 5 bases from J, with 17 bases between. The DNA for the CDR3 is TGTGCCAGCAGCTTGGGCGGGGGCGCTTTAGACGAGCAGTACTTC. It yields the protein CASSLGGGALDEQYF.